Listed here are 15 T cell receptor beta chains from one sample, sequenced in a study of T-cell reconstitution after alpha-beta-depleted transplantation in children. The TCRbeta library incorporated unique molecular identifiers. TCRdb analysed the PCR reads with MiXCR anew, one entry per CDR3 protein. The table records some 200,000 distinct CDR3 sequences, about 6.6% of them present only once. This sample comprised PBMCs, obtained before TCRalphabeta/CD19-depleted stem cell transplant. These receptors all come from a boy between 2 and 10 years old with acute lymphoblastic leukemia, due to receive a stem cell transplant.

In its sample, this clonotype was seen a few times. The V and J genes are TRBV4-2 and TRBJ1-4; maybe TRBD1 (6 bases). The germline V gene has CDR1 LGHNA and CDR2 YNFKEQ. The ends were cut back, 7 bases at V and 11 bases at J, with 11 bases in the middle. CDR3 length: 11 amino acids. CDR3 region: CASKGGDKLFF. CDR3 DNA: TGTGCCAGCAAGGGGGGAGACAAACTGTTTTTT.

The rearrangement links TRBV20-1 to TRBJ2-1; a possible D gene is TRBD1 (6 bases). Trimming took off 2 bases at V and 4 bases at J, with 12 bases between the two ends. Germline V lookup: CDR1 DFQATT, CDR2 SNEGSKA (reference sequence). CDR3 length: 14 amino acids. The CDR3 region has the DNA TGCAGTGCTAGAACGGGACAAATATACAATGAGCAGTTCTTC. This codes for CSARTGQIYNEQFF.

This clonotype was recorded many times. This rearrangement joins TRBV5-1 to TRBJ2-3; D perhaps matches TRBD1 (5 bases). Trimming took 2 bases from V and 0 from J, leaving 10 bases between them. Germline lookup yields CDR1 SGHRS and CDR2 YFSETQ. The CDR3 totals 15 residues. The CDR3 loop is CASSFRASSTDTQYF. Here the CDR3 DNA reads TGCGCCAGCAGCTTCAGGGCCTCTAGCACAGATACGCAGTATTTT.

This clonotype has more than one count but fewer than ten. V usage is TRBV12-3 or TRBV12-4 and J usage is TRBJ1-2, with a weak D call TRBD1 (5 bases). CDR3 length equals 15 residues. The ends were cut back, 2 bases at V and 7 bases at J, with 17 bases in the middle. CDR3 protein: CASSLSGPGNSGYTF. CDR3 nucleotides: TGTGCCAGCAGTTTATCCGGGCCAGGGAATAGTGGCTACACCTTC.

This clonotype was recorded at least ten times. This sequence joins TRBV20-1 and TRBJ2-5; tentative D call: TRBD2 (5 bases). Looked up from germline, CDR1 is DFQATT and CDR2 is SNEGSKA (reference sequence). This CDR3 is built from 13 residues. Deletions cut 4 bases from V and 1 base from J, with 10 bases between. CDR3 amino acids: CSAIYRGQETQYF. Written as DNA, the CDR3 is TGCAGTGCTATCTACCGGGGCCAAGAGACCCAGTACTTC.

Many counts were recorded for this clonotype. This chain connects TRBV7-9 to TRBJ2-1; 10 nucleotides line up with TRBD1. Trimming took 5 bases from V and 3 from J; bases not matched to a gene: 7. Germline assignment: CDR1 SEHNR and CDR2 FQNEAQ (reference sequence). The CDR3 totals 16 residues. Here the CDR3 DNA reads TGTGCCAGCAGCCGACTAGGACAGGGGGTCTACAATGAGCAGTTCTTC. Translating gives CASSRLGQGVYNEQFF.

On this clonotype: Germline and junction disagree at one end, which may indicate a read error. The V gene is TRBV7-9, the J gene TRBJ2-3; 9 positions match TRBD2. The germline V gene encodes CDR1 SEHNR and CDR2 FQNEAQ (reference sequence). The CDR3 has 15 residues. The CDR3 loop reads CASSVAGVRTDTHYF. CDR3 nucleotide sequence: TGTGCCAGCAGCGTAGCGGGAGTGCGGACAGATACGCACTATTTT.

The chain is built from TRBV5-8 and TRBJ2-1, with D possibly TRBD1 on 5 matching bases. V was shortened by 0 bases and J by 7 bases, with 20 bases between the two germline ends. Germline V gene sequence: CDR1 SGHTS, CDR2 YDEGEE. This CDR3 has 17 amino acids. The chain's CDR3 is CASSLGFRGPSNNEQFF. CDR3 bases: TGTGCCAGCAGCTTGGGTTTTAGGGGTCCAAGCAATAATGAGCAGTTCTTC.

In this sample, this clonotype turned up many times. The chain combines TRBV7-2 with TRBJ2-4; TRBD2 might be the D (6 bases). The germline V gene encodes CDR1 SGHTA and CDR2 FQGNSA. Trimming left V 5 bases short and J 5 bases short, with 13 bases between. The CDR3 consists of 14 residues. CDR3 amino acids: CASSPPGLQNIQYF. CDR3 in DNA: TGTGCCAGCAGCCCGCCGGGACTTCAAAACATTCAGTACTTC.

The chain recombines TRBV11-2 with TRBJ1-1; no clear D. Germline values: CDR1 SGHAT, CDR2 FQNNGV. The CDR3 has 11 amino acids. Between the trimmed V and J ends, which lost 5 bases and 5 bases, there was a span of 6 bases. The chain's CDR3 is CASSGATEAFF. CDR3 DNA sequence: TGTGCCAGCAGCGGCGCTACTGAAGCTTTCTTT.

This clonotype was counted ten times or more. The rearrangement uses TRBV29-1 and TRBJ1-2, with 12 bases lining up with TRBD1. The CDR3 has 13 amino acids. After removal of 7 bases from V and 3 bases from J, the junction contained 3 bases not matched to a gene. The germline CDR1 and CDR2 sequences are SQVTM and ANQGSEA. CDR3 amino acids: CSAGTGGYYGYTF. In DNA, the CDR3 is TGCAGCGCCGGGACAGGGGGCTACTATGGCTACACCTTC.

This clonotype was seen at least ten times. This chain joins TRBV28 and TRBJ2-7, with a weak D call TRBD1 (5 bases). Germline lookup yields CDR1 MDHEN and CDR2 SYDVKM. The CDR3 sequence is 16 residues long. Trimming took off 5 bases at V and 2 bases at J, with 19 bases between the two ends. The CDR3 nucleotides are TGTGCCAGCAGTCCCCCAGCTGGGGCAAACCCCTACGAGCAGTACTTC. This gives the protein CASSPPAGANPYEQYF. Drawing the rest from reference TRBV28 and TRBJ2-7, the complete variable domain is DVKVTQSSRYLVKRTGEKVFLECVQDMDHENMFWYRQDPGLGLRLIYFSYDVKMKEKGDIPEGYSVSREKKERFSLILESASTNQTSMYLCASSPPAGANPYEQYFGPGTRLTVT.

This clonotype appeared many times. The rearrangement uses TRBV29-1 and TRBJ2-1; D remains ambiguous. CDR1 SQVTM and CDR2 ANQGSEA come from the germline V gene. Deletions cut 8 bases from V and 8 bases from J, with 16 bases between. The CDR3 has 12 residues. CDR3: CSPLGVGDEQFF. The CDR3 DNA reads TGCAGCCCTCTTGGGGTAGGCGATGAGCAGTTCTTC.

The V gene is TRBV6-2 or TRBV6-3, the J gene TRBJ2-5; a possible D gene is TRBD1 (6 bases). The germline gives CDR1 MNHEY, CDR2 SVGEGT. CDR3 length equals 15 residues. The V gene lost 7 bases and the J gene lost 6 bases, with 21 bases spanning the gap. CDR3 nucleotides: TGTGCCAGCACCCAAATGGGGGCACACAGGAAGACCCAGTACTTC. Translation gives CASTQMGAHRKTQYF.

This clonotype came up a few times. This chain's CDR3 is CASLPLVAGTLNEQFF. DNA of the CDR3: TGTGCCAGCCTTCCCCTGGTTGCGGGGACACTCAATGAGCAGTTCTTC. V usage is TRBV27 and J usage is TRBJ2-1; the D gene could be TRBD1 or TRBD2 (6 bases each). CDR3 length: 16 residues. V lost 8 bases, J lost 6 bases, and 23 bases lay in between. Germline loops: CDR1 MNHEY, CDR2 SMNVEV (reference sequence).